Described below is a single TCR beta chain sequence and its context. This entry comes from a study of blood T cell repertoires in COVID-19. About the research overall: There were acute and convalescent COVID-19 samples, and they came from the United States, Italy and Spain. T cells, B-cell-depleted T cells, or PBMCs provided the cDNA or gDNA that served as material.

This CDR3 comprises 13 residues. CDR1 SEHNR and CDR2 FQNEAQ come from the germline V gene (reference sequence). V was trimmed by 7 bases and J by 6 bases, leaving 15 bases between them. Profiling relied on immunoSEQ multiplex PCR, and the TCRdb table lists in-frame clones only, not all of them. The table shows about 130,000 clones, with roughly 90% occurring only once. The gene calls are TRBV7-9 and TRBJ2-5; a weak D match, TRBD2 (6 bases). The sequenced sample consisted of peripheral blood. The clonotype originates from a woman aged 80 or older with acute or convalescent COVID-19. CDR3 amino acids: CASIASGVQTQYF. CDR3 in DNA: TGTGCCAGCATCGCGTCGGGGGTACAGACCCAGTACTTC.